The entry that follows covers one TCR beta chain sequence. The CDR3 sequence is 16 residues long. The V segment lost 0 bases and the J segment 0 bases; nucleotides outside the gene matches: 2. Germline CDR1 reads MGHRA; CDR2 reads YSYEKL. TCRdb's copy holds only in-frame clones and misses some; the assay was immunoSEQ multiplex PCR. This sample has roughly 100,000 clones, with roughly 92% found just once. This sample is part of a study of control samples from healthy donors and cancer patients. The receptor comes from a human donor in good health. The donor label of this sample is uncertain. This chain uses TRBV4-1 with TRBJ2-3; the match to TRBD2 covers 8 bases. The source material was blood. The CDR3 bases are TGCGCCAGCAGCCAAGATCCGGGGGGGAGCACAGATACGCAGTATTTT. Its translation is CASSQDPGGSTDTQYF.